This is a list of T cell receptor beta chains from one sample in a study of Ad26.COV2.S vaccination and SARS-CoV-2 variants. Sequenced by immunoSEQ multiplex PCR; TCRdb stores in-frame clones only, minus some. Among about 680,000 clones listed, more than 70% were seen once. Sequencing was performed on peripheral blood, taken in a trial of Ad26.COV2.S vaccine versus placebo. Every receptor here comes from a person between 18 and 59 years old who received the Ad26.COV2.S COVID-19 vaccine or a placebo. CDR3s leave out the opening cysteine and the closing phenylalanine or tryptophan. The D gene is left open where the match is weak.

cdr3_aa j_call v_call d_call cdr3_length
ASSPGGPMNTEAF TRBJ1-1 TRBV18 - 13
ASSFPGTSGNTIY TRBJ1-3 TRBV6-6 - 13
SVDTGTEGYGYT TRBJ1-2 TRBV29-1 - 12
ASSTRIAETQY TRBJ2-5 TRBV27 - 11
AISEGSWGGHPEAF TRBJ1-1 TRBV10-3 - 14
ASGKGGRTVTDTQY TRBJ2-3 TRBV19 TRBD2 14
ASGRGRESNQPQH TRBJ1-5 TRBV2 TRBD1 13
ASSLTGKGGEAF TRBJ1-1 TRBV6-4 TRBD1 12
ASSQRSAQETQY TRBJ2-5 TRBV3-1/TRBV3-2 - 12
ASSAENYNEQF TRBJ2-1 TRBV2 - 11
ASSPRTGPLYEQY TRBJ2-7 TRBV6-5 TRBD1 13
ASTQGGWDIQY TRBJ2-4 TRBV7-9 - 11